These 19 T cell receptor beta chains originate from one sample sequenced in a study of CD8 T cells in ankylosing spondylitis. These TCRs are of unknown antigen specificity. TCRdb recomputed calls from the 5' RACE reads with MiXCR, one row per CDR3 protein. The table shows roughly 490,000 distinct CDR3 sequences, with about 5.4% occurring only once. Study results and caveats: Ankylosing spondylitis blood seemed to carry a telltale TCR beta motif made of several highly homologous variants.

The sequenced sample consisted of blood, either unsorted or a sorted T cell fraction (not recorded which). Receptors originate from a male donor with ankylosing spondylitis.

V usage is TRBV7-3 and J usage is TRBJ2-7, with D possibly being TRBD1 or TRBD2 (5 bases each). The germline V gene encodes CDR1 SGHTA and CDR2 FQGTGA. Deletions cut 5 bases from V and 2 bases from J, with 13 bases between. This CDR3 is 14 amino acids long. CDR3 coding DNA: TGTGCCAGCAGCCCTTCCGGGACCACCTACGAGCAGTACTTC. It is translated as CASSPSGTTYEQYF.

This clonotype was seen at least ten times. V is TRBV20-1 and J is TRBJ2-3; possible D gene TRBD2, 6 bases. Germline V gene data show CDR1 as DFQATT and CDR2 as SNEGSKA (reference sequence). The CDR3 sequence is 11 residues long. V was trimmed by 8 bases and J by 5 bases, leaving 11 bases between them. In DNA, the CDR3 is TGCAGTCTGAGGCGGGGAGATACGCAGTATTTT. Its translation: CSLRRGDTQYF.

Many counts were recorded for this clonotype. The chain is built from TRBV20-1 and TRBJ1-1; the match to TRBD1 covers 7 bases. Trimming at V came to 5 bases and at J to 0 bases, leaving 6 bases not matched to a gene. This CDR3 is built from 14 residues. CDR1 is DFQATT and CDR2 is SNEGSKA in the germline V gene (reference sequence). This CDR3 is CSAEGQLMNTEAFF. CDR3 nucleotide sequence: TGCAGTGCTGAGGGACAGCTCATGAACACTGAAGCTTTCTTT.

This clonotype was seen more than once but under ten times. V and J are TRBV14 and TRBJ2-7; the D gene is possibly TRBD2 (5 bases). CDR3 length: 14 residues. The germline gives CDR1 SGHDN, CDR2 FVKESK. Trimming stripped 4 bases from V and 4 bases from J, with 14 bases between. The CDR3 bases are TGTGCCAGCAGCCTCGGTCTCACGGGATACGAGCAGTACTTC. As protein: CASSLGLTGYEQYF.

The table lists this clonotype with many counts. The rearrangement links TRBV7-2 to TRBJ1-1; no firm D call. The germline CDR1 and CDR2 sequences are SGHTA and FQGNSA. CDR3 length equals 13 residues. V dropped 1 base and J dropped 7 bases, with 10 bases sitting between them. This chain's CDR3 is CASSLVYAGEAFF. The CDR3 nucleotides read TGTGCCAGCAGCTTAGTCTATGCAGGTGAAGCTTTCTTT.

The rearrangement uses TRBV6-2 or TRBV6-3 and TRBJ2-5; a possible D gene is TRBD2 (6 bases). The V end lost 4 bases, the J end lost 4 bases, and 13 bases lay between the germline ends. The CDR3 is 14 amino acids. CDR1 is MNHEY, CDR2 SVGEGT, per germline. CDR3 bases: TGTGCCAGCAGTTCTCCTGGGGGGTCAGAGACCCAGTACTTC. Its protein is CASSSPGGSETQYF.

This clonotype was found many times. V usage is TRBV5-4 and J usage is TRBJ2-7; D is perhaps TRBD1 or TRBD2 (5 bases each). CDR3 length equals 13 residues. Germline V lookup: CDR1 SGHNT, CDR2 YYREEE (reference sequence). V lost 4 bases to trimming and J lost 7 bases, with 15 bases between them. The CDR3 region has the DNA TGTGCCAGCAGCCCTCTGGGGGTAGGGGAGCAGTACTTC. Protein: CASSPLGVGEQYF.

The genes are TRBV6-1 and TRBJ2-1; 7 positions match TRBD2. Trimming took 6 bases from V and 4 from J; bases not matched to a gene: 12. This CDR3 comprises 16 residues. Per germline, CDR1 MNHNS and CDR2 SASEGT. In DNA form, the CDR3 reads TGTGCCAGCAGCTCGCGGACTAGTGGCCTTTACAATGAGCAGTTCTTC. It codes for CASSSRTSGLYNEQFF.

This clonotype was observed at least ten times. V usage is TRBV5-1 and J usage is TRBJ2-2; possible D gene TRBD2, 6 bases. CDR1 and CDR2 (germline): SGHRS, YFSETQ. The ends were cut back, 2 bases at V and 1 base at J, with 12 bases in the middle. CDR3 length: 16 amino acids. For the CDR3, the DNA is TGCGCCAGCAGCTTCCAAGGAGGGCTGAACACCGGGGAGCTGTTTTTT. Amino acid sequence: CASSFQGGLNTGELFF.

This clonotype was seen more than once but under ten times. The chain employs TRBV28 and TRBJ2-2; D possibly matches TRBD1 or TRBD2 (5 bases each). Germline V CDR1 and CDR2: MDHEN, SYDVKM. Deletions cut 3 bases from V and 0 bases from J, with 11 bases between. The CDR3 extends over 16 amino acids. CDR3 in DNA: TGTGCCAGCAGTTTTTTGGGACGGCCGAACACCGGGGAGCTGTTTTTT. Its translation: CASSFLGRPNTGELFF.

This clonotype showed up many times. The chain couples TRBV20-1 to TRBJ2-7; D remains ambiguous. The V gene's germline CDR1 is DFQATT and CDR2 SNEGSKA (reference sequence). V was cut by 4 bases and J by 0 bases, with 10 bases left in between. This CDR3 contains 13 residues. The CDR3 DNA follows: TGCAGTGCTAAGAACAGTTACTCCTACGAGCAGTACTTC. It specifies CSAKNSYSYEQYF.

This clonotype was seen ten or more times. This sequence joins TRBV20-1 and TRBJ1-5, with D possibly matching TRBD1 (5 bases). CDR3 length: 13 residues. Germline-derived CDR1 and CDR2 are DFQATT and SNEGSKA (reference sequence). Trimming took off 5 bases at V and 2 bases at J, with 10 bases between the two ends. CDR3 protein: CSALGEGNQPQHF. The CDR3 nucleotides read TGCAGTGCTTTAGGGGAAGGCAATCAGCCCCAGCATTTT.

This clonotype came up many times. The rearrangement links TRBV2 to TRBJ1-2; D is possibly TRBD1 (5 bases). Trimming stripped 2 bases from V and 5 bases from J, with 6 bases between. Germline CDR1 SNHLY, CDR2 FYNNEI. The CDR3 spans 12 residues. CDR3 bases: TGTGCCAGCAGTGAAAGGGGTTATGGCTACACCTTC. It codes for CASSERGYGYTF.

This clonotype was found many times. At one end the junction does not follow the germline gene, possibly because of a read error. CDR3 nucleotide sequence: TGTGCCAGCAGCACCCTGGGGCGCGGGGGGGCCGGTTATTTGCTCTTC. This codes for CASSTLGRGGAGYLLF. The chain carries TRBV2 and TRBJ2-1; 9 nucleotides match TRBD2. Germline V CDR1 and CDR2: SNHLY, FYNNEI. The CDR3 runs to 16 residues.

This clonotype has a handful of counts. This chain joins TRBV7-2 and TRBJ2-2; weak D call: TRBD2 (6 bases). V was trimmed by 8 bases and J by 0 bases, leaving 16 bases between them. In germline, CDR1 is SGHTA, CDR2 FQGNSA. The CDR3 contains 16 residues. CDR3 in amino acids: CASPLPGRSNTGELFF. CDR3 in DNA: TGTGCCAGCCCTTTACCCGGGAGATCGAACACCGGGGAGCTGTTTTTT.

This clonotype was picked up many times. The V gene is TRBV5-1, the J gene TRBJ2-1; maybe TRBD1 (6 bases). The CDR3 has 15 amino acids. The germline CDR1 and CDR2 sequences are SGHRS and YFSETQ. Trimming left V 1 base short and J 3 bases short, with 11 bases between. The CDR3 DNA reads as TGCGCCAGCAGCTTGAATCCAGGGGACTACAATGAGCAGTTCTTC. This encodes CASSLNPGDYNEQFF.

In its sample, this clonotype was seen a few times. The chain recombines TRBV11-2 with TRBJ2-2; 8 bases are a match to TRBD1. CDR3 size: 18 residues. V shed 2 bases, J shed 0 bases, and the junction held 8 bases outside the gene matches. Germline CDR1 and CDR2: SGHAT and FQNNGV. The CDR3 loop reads CASSLMGQVLANTGELFF. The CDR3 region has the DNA TGTGCCAGCAGCTTAATGGGACAGGTATTGGCGAACACCGGGGAGCTGTTTTTT.

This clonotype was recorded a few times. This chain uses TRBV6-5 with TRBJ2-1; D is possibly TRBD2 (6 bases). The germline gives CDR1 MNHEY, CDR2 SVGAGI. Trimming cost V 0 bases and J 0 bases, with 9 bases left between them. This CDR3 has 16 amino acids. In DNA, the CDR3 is TGTGCCAGCAGTTACTCCGTGGGAGGCTCCTACAATGAGCAGTTCTTC. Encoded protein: CASSYSVGGSYNEQFF.

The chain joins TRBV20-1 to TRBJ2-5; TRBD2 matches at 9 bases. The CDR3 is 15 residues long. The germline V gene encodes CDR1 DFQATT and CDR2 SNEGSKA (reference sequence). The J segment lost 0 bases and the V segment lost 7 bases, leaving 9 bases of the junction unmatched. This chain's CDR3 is CSGGQTSGYQETQYF. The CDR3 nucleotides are TGCAGTGGGGGCCAGACTAGCGGCTACCAAGAGACCCAGTACTTC.